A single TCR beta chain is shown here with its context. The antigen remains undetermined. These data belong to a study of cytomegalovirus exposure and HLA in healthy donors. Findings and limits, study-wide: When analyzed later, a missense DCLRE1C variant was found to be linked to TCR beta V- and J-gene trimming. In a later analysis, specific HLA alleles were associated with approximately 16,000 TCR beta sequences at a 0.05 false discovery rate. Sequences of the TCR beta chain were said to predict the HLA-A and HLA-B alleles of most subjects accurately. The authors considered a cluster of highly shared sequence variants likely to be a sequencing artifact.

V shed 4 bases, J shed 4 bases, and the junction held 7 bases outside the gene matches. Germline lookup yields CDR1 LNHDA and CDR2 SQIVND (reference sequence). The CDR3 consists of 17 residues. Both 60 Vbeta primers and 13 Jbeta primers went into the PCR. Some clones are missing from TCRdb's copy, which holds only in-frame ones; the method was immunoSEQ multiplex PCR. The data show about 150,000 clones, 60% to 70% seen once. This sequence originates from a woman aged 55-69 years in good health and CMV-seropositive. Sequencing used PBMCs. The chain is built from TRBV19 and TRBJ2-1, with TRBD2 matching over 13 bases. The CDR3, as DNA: TGTGCCAGTAGTAAAACTAGCGGGAGGGCTTCTTACAATGAGCAGTTCTTC. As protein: CASSKTSGRASYNEQFF. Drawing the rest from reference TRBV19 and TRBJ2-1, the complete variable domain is DGGITQSPKYLFRKEGQNVTLSCEQNLNHDAMYWYRQDPGQGLRLIYYSQIVNDFQKGDIAEGYSVSREKKESFPLTVTSAQKNPTAFYLCASSKTSGRASYNEQFFGPGTRLTVL.